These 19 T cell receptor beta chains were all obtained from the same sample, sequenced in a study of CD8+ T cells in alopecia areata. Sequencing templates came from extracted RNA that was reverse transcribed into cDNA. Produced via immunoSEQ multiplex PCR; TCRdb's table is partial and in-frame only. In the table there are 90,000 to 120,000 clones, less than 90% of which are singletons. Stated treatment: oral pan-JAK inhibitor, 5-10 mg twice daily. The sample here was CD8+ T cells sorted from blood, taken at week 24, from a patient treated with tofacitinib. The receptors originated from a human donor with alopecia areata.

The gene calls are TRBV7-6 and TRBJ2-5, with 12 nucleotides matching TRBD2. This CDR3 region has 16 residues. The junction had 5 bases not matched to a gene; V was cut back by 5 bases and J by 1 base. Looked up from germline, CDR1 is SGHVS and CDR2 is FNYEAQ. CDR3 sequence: CASSLGLAGRQETQYF. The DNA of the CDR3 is TGTGCCAGCAGCCTAGGACTAGCGGGGCGCCAAGAGACCCAGTACTTC.

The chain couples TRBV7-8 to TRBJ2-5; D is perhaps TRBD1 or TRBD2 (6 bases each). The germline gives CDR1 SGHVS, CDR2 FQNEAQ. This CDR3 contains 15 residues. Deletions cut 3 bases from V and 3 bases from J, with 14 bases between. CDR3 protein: CASSFFMGGEETQYF. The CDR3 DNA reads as TGTGCCAGCAGCTTTTTTATGGGGGGCGAAGAGACCCAGTACTTC.

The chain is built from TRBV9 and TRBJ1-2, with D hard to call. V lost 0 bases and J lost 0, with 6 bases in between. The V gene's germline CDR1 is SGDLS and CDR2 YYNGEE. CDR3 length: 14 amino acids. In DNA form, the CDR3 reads TGTGCCAGCAGCGTAGCAACAGCTAACTATGGCTACACCTTC. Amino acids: CASSVATANYGYTF.

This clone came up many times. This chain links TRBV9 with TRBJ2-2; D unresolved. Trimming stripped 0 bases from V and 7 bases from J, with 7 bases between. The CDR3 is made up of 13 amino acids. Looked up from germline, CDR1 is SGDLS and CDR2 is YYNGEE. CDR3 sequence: CASSVENVGELFF. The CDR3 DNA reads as TGTGCCAGCAGCGTAGAGAACGTCGGGGAGCTGTTTTTT.

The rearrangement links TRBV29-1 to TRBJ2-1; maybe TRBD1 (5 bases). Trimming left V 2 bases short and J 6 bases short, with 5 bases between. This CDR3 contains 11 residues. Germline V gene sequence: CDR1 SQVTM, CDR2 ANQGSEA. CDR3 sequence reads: CSVEQGNEQFF. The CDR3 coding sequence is TGCAGCGTTGAACAGGGCAATGAGCAGTTCTTC.

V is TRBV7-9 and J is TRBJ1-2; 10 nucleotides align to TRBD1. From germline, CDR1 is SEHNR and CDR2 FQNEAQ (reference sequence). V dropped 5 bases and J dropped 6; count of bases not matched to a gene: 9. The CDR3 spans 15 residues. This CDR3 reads CASSLSPGTGDGYTF. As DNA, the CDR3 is TGTGCCAGCAGCCTTTCCCCCGGGACAGGGGATGGCTACACCTTC.

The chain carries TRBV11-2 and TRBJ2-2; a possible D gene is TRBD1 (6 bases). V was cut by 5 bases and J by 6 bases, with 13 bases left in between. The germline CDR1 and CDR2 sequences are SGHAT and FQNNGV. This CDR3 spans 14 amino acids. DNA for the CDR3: TGTGCCAGCAGCCCCGCAGGGGTCCCCGGGGAGCTGTTTTTT. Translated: CASSPAGVPGELFF.

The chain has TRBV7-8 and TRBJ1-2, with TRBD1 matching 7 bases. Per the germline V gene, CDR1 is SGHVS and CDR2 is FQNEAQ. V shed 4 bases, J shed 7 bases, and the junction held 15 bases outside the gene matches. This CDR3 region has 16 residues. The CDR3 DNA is TGTGCCAGCAGCTCGGACAGGATATTGAGCCTGACTGGCTACACCTTC. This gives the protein CASSSDRILSLTGYTF.

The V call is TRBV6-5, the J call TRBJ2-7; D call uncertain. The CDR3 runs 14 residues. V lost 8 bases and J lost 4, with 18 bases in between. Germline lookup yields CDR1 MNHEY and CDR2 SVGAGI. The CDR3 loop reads CASGPLAIGYEQYF. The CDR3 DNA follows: TGTGCCAGCGGCCCTTTGGCTATTGGGTACGAGCAGTACTTC.

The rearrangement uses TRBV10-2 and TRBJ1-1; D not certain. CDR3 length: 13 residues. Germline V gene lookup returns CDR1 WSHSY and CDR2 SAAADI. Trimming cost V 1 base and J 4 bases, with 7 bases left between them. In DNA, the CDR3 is TGCGCCAGCAGTGAGTTGAAGGTCACTGAAGCTTTCTTT. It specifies CASSELKVTEAFF.

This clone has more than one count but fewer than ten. The CDR3 sequence: CASSLWGGGTDTQYF. CDR3 in DNA: TGTGCCAGCAGCTTATGGGGCGGCGGCACAGATACGCAGTATTTT. The J gene is TRBJ2-3, the V gene TRBV7-8; the D gene is possibly TRBD1 (5 bases). Germline V lookup: CDR1 SGHVS, CDR2 FQNEAQ. The CDR3 is made up of 15 amino acids. V lost 2 bases and J 1 base, leaving 10 bases between the germline ends. Filled out from reference TRBV7-8 and TRBJ2-3, the complete variable domain reads GAGVSQSPRYKVAKRGQDVALRCDPISGHVSLFWYQQALGQGPEFLTYFQNEAQLDKSGLPSDRFFAERPEGSVSTLKIQRTQQEDSAVYLCASSLWGGGTDTQYFGPGTRLTVL.

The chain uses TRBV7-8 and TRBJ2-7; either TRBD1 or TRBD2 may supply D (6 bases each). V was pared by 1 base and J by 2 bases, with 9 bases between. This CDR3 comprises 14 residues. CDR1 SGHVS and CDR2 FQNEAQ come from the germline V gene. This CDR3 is CASSLGGATYEQYF. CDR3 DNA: TGTGCCAGCAGCTTAGGGGGGGCTACCTACGAGCAGTACTTC.

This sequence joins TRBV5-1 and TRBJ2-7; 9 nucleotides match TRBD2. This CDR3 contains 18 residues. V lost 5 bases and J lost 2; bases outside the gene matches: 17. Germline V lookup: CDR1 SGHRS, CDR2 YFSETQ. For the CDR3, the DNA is TGCGCCAGCAGGATGGAAGGCGGGGGGGCTTCTTCACCCTACGAGCAGTACTTC. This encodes CASRMEGGGASSPYEQYF. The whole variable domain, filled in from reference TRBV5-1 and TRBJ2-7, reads KAGVTQTPRYLIKTRGQQVTLSCSPISGHRSVSWYQQTPGQGLQFLFEYFSETQRNKGNFPGRFSGRQFSNSRSEMNVSTLELGDSALYLCASRMEGGGASSPYEQYFGPGTRLTVT.

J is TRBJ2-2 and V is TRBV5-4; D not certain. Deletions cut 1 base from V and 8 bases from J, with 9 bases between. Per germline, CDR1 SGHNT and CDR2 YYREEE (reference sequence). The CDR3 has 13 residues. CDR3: CASSLIPKGELFF. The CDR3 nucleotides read TGTGCCAGCAGCTTGATACCCAAGGGGGAGCTGTTTTTT. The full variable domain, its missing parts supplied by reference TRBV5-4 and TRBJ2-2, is ETGVTQSPTHLIKTRGQQVTLRCSSQSGHNTVSWYQQALGQGPQFIFQYYREEENGRGNFPPRFSGLQFPNYSSELNVNALELDDSALYLCASSLIPKGELFFGEGSRLTVL.

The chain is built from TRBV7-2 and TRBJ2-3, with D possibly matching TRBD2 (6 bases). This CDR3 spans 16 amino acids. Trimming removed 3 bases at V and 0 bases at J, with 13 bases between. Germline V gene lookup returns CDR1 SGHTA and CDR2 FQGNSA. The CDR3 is CASSFTPGLSTDTQYF. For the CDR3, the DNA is TGTGCCAGCAGCTTCACCCCGGGACTTAGCACAGATACGCAGTATTTT.

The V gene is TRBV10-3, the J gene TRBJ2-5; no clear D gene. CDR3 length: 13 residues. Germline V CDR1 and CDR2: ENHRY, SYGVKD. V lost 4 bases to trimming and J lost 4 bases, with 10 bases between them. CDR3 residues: CAISGNTPETQYF. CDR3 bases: TGTGCCATCAGTGGGAACACCCCAGAGACCCAGTACTTC.

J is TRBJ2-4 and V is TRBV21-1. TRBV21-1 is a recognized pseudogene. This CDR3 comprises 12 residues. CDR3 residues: CASMLAKNIQYF. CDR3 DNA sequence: TGTGCCAGCATGTTAGCCAAAAACATTCAGTACTTC.

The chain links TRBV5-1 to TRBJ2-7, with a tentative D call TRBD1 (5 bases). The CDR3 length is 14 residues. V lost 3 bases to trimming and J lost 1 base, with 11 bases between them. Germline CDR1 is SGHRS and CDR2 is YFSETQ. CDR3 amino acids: CASSSVTASYEQYF. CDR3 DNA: TGCGCCAGCAGCTCCGTGACAGCTTCCTACGAGCAGTACTTC.

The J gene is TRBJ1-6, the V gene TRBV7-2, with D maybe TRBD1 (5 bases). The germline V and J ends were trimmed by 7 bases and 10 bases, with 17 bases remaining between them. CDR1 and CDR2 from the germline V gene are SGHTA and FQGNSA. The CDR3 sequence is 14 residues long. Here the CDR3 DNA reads TGTGCCAGCACCCTAGGGCGGGGCCGATCACCCCTCCACTTT. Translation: CASTLGRGRSPLHF.